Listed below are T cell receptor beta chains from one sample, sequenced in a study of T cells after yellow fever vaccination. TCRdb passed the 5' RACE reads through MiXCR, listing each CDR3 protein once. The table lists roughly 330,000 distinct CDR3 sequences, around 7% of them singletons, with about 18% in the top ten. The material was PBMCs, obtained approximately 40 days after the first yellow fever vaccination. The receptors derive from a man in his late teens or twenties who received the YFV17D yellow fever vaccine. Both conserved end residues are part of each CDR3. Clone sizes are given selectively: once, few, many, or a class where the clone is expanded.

CASSLAPGGSSYEQYF,16,TRBJ2-7,.,TRBV5-1
CSARPGSENTEAFF,14,TRBJ1-1,few,TRBV20-1
CSVGPTGGTVAQYF,14,TRBJ2-5,few,TRBV29-1
CASSLRRQGLYNEQFF,16,TRBJ2-1,few,TRBV7-6
CASSSDRVVDTQYF,14,TRBJ2-3,.,TRBV7-9
CASSYDLAGAYEQYF,15,TRBJ2-7,few,TRBV6-5
CATSRDQGANTGELFF,16,TRBJ2-2,few,TRBV15
CASSPDVTYGYTF,13,TRBJ1-2,many,TRBV7-9
CASSSDGQEQYF,12,TRBJ2-7,few,TRBV7-9
CASSTGQAAEADEQYF,16,TRBJ2-7,few,TRBV5-1
CAWRPGRSTEAFF,13,TRBJ1-1,.,TRBV30
CASSLNMYNSPLHF,14,TRBJ1-6,few,TRBV5-4
CASSPTGGIGEKLFF,15,TRBJ1-4,.,TRBV18
CASSPGTGLKNIQYF,15,TRBJ2-4,.,TRBV6-1
CASSLETLGGTEAFF,15,TRBJ1-1,few,TRBV7-2
CASSFSGGRSTDTQYF,16,TRBJ2-3,many,TRBV9
CSANSGQGNTEAFF,14,TRBJ1-1,few,TRBV20-1
CASSIGLAGVQETQYF,16,TRBJ2-5,few,TRBV5-1
CASSYRGNQPQHF,13,TRBJ1-5,many,TRBV7-2
CASSLGRPVGNEQFF,15,TRBJ2-1,few,TRBV7-9